The entry that follows covers one T cell receptor (beta chain) sequence. The antigen it recognizes is unknown. No much larger clone is present one base from it, and per-base qualities are unavailable. The entry originates in a study of blood T cell repertoires in COVID-19 (dated by TCRdb to 2018 to 2020). Study-level background: Samples covering the acute and convalescent phases of COVID-19 were provided by collaborators in the United States, Italy and Spain. Sample metadata almost always included a de-identified subject ID, COVID-19 status, age in years and sex. The repertoires were released in a freely available public database intended as a resource for research on the immune response to SARS-CoV-2. Where HLA class I and class II types were available, the types were taken from metadata supplied by the sample provider, not from assay-based typing. The samples were drawn from two sources: the first 160 participants of the ongoing ImmuneRACE study, and 1,000 to 1,500 subjects contributed by 6 global collaborators. The material from the prospective study consisted of cDNA or gDNA derived from T cells, B-cell-depleted T cells, or PBMCs. The dataset comprised deeply sampled blood TCRbeta repertoires from subjects exposed to, actively infected with, or recovered from COVID-19. Results and caveats for the whole study, not just this receptor: Clinical and demographic metadata were provided uncurated, with the amount varying by source and participant.

Each collaborating institution followed its own protocols to collect whole blood in K2EDTA tubes. For TCRbeta analysis, collaborators shipped samples as frozen whole blood, isolated PBMCs, or DNA extracted from either of those sample types. CDR1 and CDR2, looked up from the germline V gene, are SGHTA and FQGTGA. Between the V and J ends, shortened by 4 bases and 0 bases respectively, the junction contains 13 bases. The CDR3 runs 16 amino acids, cysteine and phenylalanine included. The DNA shown is the 48-base CDR3, in frame from base 1. TCRbeta CDR3 regions were amplified from genomic DNA by means of the immunoSEQ Assay, a bias-controlled multiplex PCR. Under the source paper's analysis protocol: Within the assay, amplification of reference gene primers was used to estimate how many nucleated cells each sample contained. Sequence reads were collapsed and filtered to measure the absolute abundance of every unique TCRbeta CDR3 rearrangement. For each sample, productive Simpson clonality was calculated as the square root of Simpson's diversity index over productive rearrangements. The source is immuneACCESS, and TCRdb retained only in-frame sequences with V and J called. Part of the clones is not carried over; for the studies checked, unresolved V genes explain less than half of this, and the remainder is unexplained. V, J and clone size reflect that table, while D and trimming were determined from the DNA. The sample includes tens of thousands of clones, with approximately 86% observed a single time. 5.3% of the sample lies in the top ten.

Recombination linked TRBV7-3 to TRBJ2-1, with TRBD1 tentatively as D gene (6 bases match). The clonotype originates from a man between 65 and 85 years old with acute or convalescent COVID-19. The sequencing input was peripheral blood. The CDR3 reads CASSSQGPSSYNEQFF. The sequenced DNA: TGTGCCAGCAGCTCACAGGGCCCTAGCTCCTACAATGAGCAGTTCTTC.